Sequencing of this T cell receptor (beta chain) was carried out in a study of blood T cell repertoires in COVID-19 (dated by TCRdb to the early 2020s). Describing the broader study: Samples covering the acute and convalescent phases of COVID-19 were provided by collaborators in the United States, Italy and Spain. The material from the prospective study consisted of cDNA or gDNA derived from T cells, B-cell-depleted T cells, or PBMCs. Subjects who had been exposed to COVID-19, were actively infected with it, or had recovered from it provided the deeply sampled blood TCRbeta repertoires that made up the dataset. The repertoires were released in a freely available public database meant as a resource for research on the immune response to SARS-CoV-2. Samples came from the ongoing ImmuneRACE study (first 160 participants) plus 1,254 subjects from 6 global collaborators. A de-identified subject ID, COVID-19 status, age in years and sex were almost always included in the sample metadata. HLA class I and class II types, where available, came from metadata supplied by the sample provider rather than from assay-based typing. Points the paper makes about the study in general: The amount of clinical and demographic metadata varied by source and participant and was provided uncurated.

Whole blood was collected in K2EDTA tubes by collaborating institutions according to the institutions' own protocols. For TCRbeta analysis, collaborators shipped samples in one of three forms: frozen whole blood, isolated PBMCs, or DNA extracted from either of those sample types. TCRbeta CDR3 regions were amplified from genomic DNA using the immunoSEQ Assay, a bias-controlled multiplex PCR. In the source study's methods: Within the assay, amplification of reference gene primers was used to estimate how many nucleated cells each sample contained. Sequence reads were collapsed and filtered to measure the absolute abundance of every unique TCRbeta CDR3 rearrangement. For each sample, productive Simpson clonality was calculated by taking the square root of Simpson's diversity index across productive rearrangements. Sourced from immuneACCESS, this table was stored by TCRdb with only in-frame sequences that have V and J called. A share of the clones is absent; for the studies checked, an unresolved V gene accounts for under half, and the remainder has no known explanation. That table is the source of V, J and clone size, and D and trimming were worked out from the DNA. For this sample the table gives over 150,000 clones, of which approximately 80% were detected only once. The ten largest clonotypes hold roughly 2.9% of the sample.

Points on this clone: It has no known antigen specificity. Nothing much larger sits one base from this clone, and base qualities are not available.

The V and J ends are trimmed by 4 bases and 8 bases, leaving 21 bases between them. The CDR3 contains 15 residues, cysteine and phenylalanine counted. The retained sequence is limited to the CDR3, 45 bases, with the frame set at the first base. From a lookup of the germline V gene, CDR1 and CDR2 are SGHRS and YFSETQ. The sequence came from a woman aged 55-69 years with acute or convalescent COVID-19. The source material was peripheral blood. The rearranged segments are TRBV5-1 and TRBJ1-2; matching of 5 bases hints at TRBD1 as the D gene. The bases read TGCGCCAGCAGCCTTGACAGTATGCAAGGTTGGGGCTACACCTTC. It encodes CASSLDSMQGWGYTF. The entire variable domain, with the stretches around the CDR3 drawn from the reference TRBV5-1 and TRBJ1-2 proteins, is KAGVTQTPRYLIKTRGQQVTLSCSPISGHRSVSWYQQTPGQGLQFLFEYFSETQRNKGNFPGRFSGRQFSNSRSEMNVSTLELGDSALYLCASSLDSMQGWGYTFGSGTRLTVV.